The 25 T cell receptor beta chains below all came from one sample that was sequenced in a study of T cells in Graves' hyperthyroidism and ophthalmopathy (dated by TCRdb to the late 2010s). The protocol used for the library was multiplex PCR. Data came from an Illumina HiSeq 2000. The TCR beta CDR3 regions were amplified from RNA transcripts. For the first round of RT-PCR on the TCR CDR3, the HTBI primer set was used together with the Qiagen OneStep RT-PCR kit. The public reads were run again by TCRdb, first through fastp at Q25 and then through MiXCR, and only productive beta chains were kept. Duplicate CDR3 protein sequences are folded into a single record with the most common DNA and genes. In this sample the table shows some 560,000 distinct CDR3 sequences, roughly 14% of which occur a single time. The ten biggest clones cover 7.3% of the sample. Material for sequencing was blood. The receptor source for this set is a woman younger than 45 with Graves' hyperthyroidism.

The J gene is TRBJ2-2, the V gene TRBV24-1, with TRBD1 matching over 8 bases. This CDR3 comprises 14 residues. V shed 4 bases, J shed 3 bases, and the junction held 0 bases outside the gene matches. Germline lookup yields CDR1 KGHDR and CDR2 SFDVKD. The CDR3 here is CATSEDRDTGELFF. In DNA, the CDR3 is TGTGCCACCAGTGAGGACAGGGACACCGGGGAGCTGTTTTTT.

This clonotype was seen a few times. The J gene is TRBJ2-2, the V gene TRBV11-2; a possible D gene is TRBD1 (5 bases). Germline-derived CDR1 and CDR2 are SGHAT and FQNNGV. The germline V and J ends were trimmed by 5 bases and 2 bases, with 9 bases remaining between them. This CDR3 is built from 14 residues. DNA of the CDR3: TGTGCCAGCAGCCGACAGATAAACACCGGGGAGCTGTTTTTT. Translated, it gives CASSRQINTGELFF.

This clonotype was observed a few times. V and J are TRBV27 and TRBJ2-2; TRBD2 matches 8 bases. Germline values: CDR1 MNHEY, CDR2 SMNVEV (reference sequence). V lost 4 bases to trimming and J lost 1 base; unmatched junction nucleotides: 5. The CDR3 loop spans 16 amino acids. CDR3: CASSSSRGGNTGELFF. The CDR3 region has the DNA TGTGCCAGCAGTTCCTCACGGGGGGGGAACACCGGGGAGCTGTTTTTT.

CDR3 nucleotides: TGCAGTGCTCCCCGTGTCACTAGCACAGATACGCAGTATTTT. Protein: CSAPRVTSTDTQYF. V is TRBV20-1 and J is TRBJ2-3; no firm D call. Deletions cut 5 bases from V and 0 bases from J, with 12 bases between. CDR1 is DFQATT, CDR2 SNEGSKA, per germline (reference sequence). The CDR3 is 14 residues long.

V and J are TRBV29-1 and TRBJ2-1; D tentatively fits TRBD1 or TRBD2 (6 bases each). CDR3 size: 12 residues. Trimming stripped 7 bases from V and 5 bases from J, with 12 bases between. Germline values: CDR1 SQVTM, CDR2 ANQGSEA. The CDR3 spells CSGGAVDNEQFF. The CDR3, as DNA: TGCAGCGGGGGGGCGGTGGACAATGAGCAGTTCTTC.

This chain joins TRBV10-3 and TRBJ2-7; maybe TRBD2 (5 bases). Germline V lookup: CDR1 ENHRY, CDR2 SYGVKD. This CDR3 comprises 15 residues. The V end lost 3 bases, the J end lost 2 bases, and 14 bases lay between the germline ends. The CDR3, as DNA: TGTGCCATCAGTGAAGGTCAGGCGACTACCTACGAGCAGTACTTC. As protein: CAISEGQATTYEQYF.

The table lists this clonotype with many counts. The gene calls are TRBV7-9 and TRBJ2-3; TRBD1 agrees at 7 bases. V shed 4 bases and J 5 bases; nucleotides not matched to a gene: 12. Germline CDR1 and CDR2: SEHNR and FQNEAQ (reference sequence). CDR3 size: 16 residues. For the CDR3, the DNA is TGTGCCAGCAGCTATAACCGGGACAGAAGGGAAGATACGCAGTATTTT. As protein: CASSYNRDRREDTQYF.

This clonotype was seen only a few times. V usage is TRBV12-3 or TRBV12-4 and J usage is TRBJ2-3; D is possibly TRBD1 or TRBD2 (5 bases each). CDR3 length: 17 residues. Trimming cost V 6 bases and J 2 bases, with 21 bases left between them. CDR3 region: CASSQKFGTMATDTQYF. For the CDR3, the DNA is TGTGCCAGCAGCCAAAAATTCGGGACGATGGCCACAGATACGCAGTATTTT.

This clonotype was counted many times. J is TRBJ1-5 and V is TRBV12-3 or TRBV12-4, with a possible D match to TRBD1 (5 bases). V lost 2 bases and J 0 bases, leaving 11 bases between the germline ends. This CDR3 is built from 16 residues. The DNA of the CDR3 is TGTGCCAGCAGTTTATCGCAGGGATATAGCAATCAGCCCCAGCATTTT. Translation: CASSLSQGYSNQPQHF.

This rearrangement joins TRBV6-1 to TRBJ2-1; TRBD1 agrees at 8 bases. The CDR3 length is 13 residues. Germline V gene data show CDR1 as MNHNS and CDR2 as SASEGT. After removal of 6 bases from V and 8 bases from J, the junction contained 6 bases not matched to a gene. CDR3 in DNA: TGTGCCAGCAGGGACAGGGCTGCCGATGAGCAGTTCTTC. Its translation is CASRDRAADEQFF.

This clonotype was detected many times. One junction end does not reproduce the germline sequence, and a read error may be involved. The V gene is TRBV30, the J gene TRBJ2-1; D gene unclear. Germline CDR1 GTSNPN, CDR2 SVGIG (reference sequence). This CDR3 is built from 12 residues. CDR3: CAWGVRGNEQFF. The CDR3 bases are TGTGCCTGGGGTGTACGTGGCAATGAGCAGTTCTTC.

This clonotype was observed a handful of times. The rearrangement links TRBV19 to TRBJ2-7; unclear D gene. The germline gives CDR1 LNHDA, CDR2 SQIVND (reference sequence). V was cut by 5 bases and J by 2 bases, with 13 bases left in between. CDR3 length equals 14 residues. The CDR3 is CASSPFYYTYEQYF. The CDR3 bases are TGTGCCAGTAGTCCCTTCTACTATACCTACGAGCAGTACTTC.

This clonotype was picked up many times. This chain uses TRBV3-1 with TRBJ2-7, with TRBD2 matching 7 bases. The germline gives CDR1 LGHDT, CDR2 YNNKEL (reference sequence). The CDR3 sequence is 14 residues long. J lost 2 bases, V lost 1 base, and 2 bases had no gene match. For the CDR3, the DNA is TGTGCCAGCAGCCAAGGGACTAGAACCTACGAGCAGTACTTC. It yields the protein CASSQGTRTYEQYF.

Note on this clonotype: This may arise from a read error, as a much more abundant clone is one base away. This chain links TRBV7-9 with TRBJ2-7; 12 positions match TRBD2. This CDR3 spans 14 amino acids. The J segment lost 1 base and the V segment lost 7 bases, leaving 2 bases of the junction unmatched. Germline V CDR1 and CDR2: SEHNR, FQNEAQ (reference sequence). The CDR3 protein is CASTGLAGSYEQYF. CDR3 DNA sequence: TGTGCCAGCACCGGACTAGCGGGATCCTACGAGCAGTACTTC.

As for this clonotype: A single base separates this from a much larger clone, so it may be a read error. The V and J genes are TRBV30 and TRBJ2-7, with unresolved D. Germline CDR1 is GTSNPN and CDR2 is SVGIG (reference sequence). CDR3 size: 14 residues. V was pared by 2 bases and J by 2 bases, with 13 bases between. Here the CDR3 DNA reads TGTGCCTGGAGTACGCCTGGGCGGACCTACGAGCAGTACTTC. It specifies CAWSTPGRTYEQYF.

J is TRBJ1-5 and V is TRBV10-3, with 9 bases identical to TRBD1. Germline lookup yields CDR1 ENHRY and CDR2 SYGVKD. The V segment lost 5 bases and the J segment 2 bases; nucleotides outside the gene matches: 10. CDR3 length: 17 amino acids. Written as DNA, the CDR3 is TGTGCCATCAGTCGGGACAGGGCGAATAGTGGCAATCAGCCCCAGCATTTT. It codes for CAISRDRANSGNQPQHF.

On this clonotype itself: The junction differs from germline at one of its ends, possibly a read error. The CDR3 spells CASSLLGARNIGELFF. The CDR3 nucleotides are TGTGCCAGCAGCTTACTCGGGGCGCGCAACATCGGGGAGCTGTTTTTT. This chain connects TRBV7-3 to TRBJ2-2; D is tentatively TRBD1 or TRBD2 (5 bases each). The CDR3 runs to 16 residues. The germline V gene encodes CDR1 SGHTA and CDR2 FQGTGA.

V usage is TRBV5-6 and J usage is TRBJ2-1, with D possibly being TRBD2 (5 bases). The CDR3 is 16 amino acids. Germline-derived CDR1 and CDR2 are SGHDT and YYEEEE. V lost 1 base and J 0 bases, leaving 11 bases between the germline ends. In DNA form, the CDR3 reads TGTGCCAGCAGCTTGCGGGGTTTAGGCTCCTACAATGAGCAGTTCTTC. This translates into CASSLRGLGSYNEQFF.

This clonotype showed up just a few times. V is TRBV20-1 and J is TRBJ1-3; D ambiguous. CDR1 is DFQATT and CDR2 is SNEGSKA in the germline V gene (reference sequence). This CDR3 region has 14 residues. Trimming left V 6 bases short and J 0 bases short, with 12 bases between. In DNA, the CDR3 is TGCAGTGCCAAGGTTGGGTCCTCTGGAAACACCATATATTTT. It translates to CSAKVGSSGNTIYF.

This clonotype has at least ten counts. The chain recombines TRBV7-6 with TRBJ2-7; D is perhaps TRBD2 (6 bases). CDR3 length equals 15 residues. From germline, CDR1 is SGHVS and CDR2 FNYEAQ. The ends were cut back, 1 base at V and 3 bases at J, with 13 bases in the middle. The CDR3 loop is CASSLVAGTNYEQYF. The CDR3 nucleotides are TGTGCCAGCAGCTTAGTGGCGGGAACAAACTACGAGCAGTACTTC. The full variable domain, completed using reference TRBV7-6 and TRBJ2-7, is GAGVSQSPRYKVTKRGQDVALRCDPISGHVSLYWYRQALGQGPEFLTYFNYEAQQDKSGLPNDRFSAERPEGSISTLTIQRTEQRDSAMYRCASSLVAGTNYEQYFGPGTRLTVT.

This clonotype has at least ten counts. J is TRBJ2-1 and V is TRBV20-1; D ambiguous. From germline, CDR1 is DFQATT and CDR2 SNEGSKA (reference sequence). Trimming pared 3 bases from V and 9 bases from J, leaving 21 bases between. This CDR3 has 15 amino acids. The CDR3 is CSASVILLEMVEQFF. The DNA of the CDR3 is TGCAGTGCTAGCGTCATACTGCTGGAGATGGTTGAGCAGTTCTTC.

This clonotype was observed many times. The chain joins TRBV2 to TRBJ2-3; TRBD2 agrees at 12 bases. Germline V gives CDR1 SNHLY, CDR2 FYNNEI. The CDR3 is made up of 15 amino acids. The V gene end was trimmed by 8 bases and the J gene end by 0 bases; junction bases not matched to a gene: 3. CDR3 nucleotide sequence: TGTGCCAGCGCCGGGACTAGCGGGAGCACAGATACGCAGTATTTT. It is translated as CASAGTSGSTDTQYF.

The chain carries TRBV7-9 and TRBJ2-1, with 13 bases identical to TRBD2. Germline lookup yields CDR1 SEHNR and CDR2 FQNEAQ (reference sequence). J gave up 5 bases and V 5 bases, and 6 bases lay outside the gene matches. The CDR3 runs 16 residues. The CDR3 DNA follows: TGTGCCAGCAGCGAACTAGCGGGAGGGAGGCACAATGAGCAGTTCTTC. It specifies CASSELAGGRHNEQFF.

Many counts were recorded for this clonotype. The chain has TRBV2 and TRBJ2-3; D unresolved. With 4 bases removed from V and 2 bases from J, the gap between germline ends came to 7 bases. This CDR3 has 13 amino acids. The germline V gene encodes CDR1 SNHLY and CDR2 FYNNEI. CDR3 bases: TGTGCCAGCAGTGGTCAGAACACAGATACGCAGTATTTT. It translates to CASSGQNTDTQYF.

This clonotype was observed many times. The genes are TRBV7-3 and TRBJ2-7, with 10 bases identical to TRBD1. Trimming at V came to 5 bases and at J to 6 bases, leaving 7 bases not matched to a gene. This CDR3 is built from 14 residues. CDR1 and CDR2 (germline): SGHTA, FQGTGA. CDR3 protein: CASSQGQGVSEQYF. Here the CDR3 DNA reads TGTGCCAGCAGCCAAGGACAGGGGGTGAGCGAGCAGTACTTC.